Below, one TCR beta chain is given with its context. The data derive from a study of T cell changes during pregnancy in multiple sclerosis. Trimming took 7 bases from V and 2 from J; bases not matched to a gene: 7. Germline values: CDR1 MNHEY, CDR2 SMNVEV (reference sequence). The CDR3 consists of 15 residues. Some clones are missing from TCRdb's copy, which holds only in-frame ones; the method was immunoSEQ multiplex PCR. This table has over 20,000 clones, about 83% appearing once. The sample was CD8+ T cells from peripheral blood mononuclear cells, taken before pregnancy. The receptor's source is a female donor with multiple sclerosis, enrolled in a pregnancy study. This rearrangement joins TRBV27 to TRBJ2-7, with 11 positions matching TRBD1. CDR3 region: CASTLQGQGAYEQYF. CDR3 in DNA: TGTGCCAGCACCCTACAGGGACAGGGGGCCTACGAGCAGTACTTC.